This T cell receptor (beta chain) appears in the sequencing data of a study of blood T cell repertoires in COVID-19. This CDR3 is 14 amino acids long. The V end lost 0 bases, the J end lost 3 bases, and 9 bases lay between the germline ends. Germline lookup yields CDR1 SGDLS and CDR2 YYNGEE. The protocol was immunoSEQ multiplex PCR, while the TCRdb copy is restricted to in-frame clones and leaves out a portion. The table records about 52,000 clones, 85% of them present only once. This clone showed up just a few times. The sequence was collected from a human donor in a cohort sampled during active COVID-19. Specimen: peripheral blood. The chain employs TRBV9 and TRBJ2-5; unclear D gene. CDR3 bases: TGTGCCAGCAGCGTAGGCCCGTCGGAAGAGACCCAGTACTTC. It encodes CASSVGPSEETQYF. Combining the CDR3 with reference TRBV9 and TRBJ2-5 gives the whole variable domain DSGVTQTPKHLITATGQRVTLRCSPRSGDLSVYWYQQSLDQGLQFLIQYYNGEERAKGNILERFSAQQFPDLHSELNLSSLELGDSALYFCASSVGPSEETQYFGPGTRLLVL.